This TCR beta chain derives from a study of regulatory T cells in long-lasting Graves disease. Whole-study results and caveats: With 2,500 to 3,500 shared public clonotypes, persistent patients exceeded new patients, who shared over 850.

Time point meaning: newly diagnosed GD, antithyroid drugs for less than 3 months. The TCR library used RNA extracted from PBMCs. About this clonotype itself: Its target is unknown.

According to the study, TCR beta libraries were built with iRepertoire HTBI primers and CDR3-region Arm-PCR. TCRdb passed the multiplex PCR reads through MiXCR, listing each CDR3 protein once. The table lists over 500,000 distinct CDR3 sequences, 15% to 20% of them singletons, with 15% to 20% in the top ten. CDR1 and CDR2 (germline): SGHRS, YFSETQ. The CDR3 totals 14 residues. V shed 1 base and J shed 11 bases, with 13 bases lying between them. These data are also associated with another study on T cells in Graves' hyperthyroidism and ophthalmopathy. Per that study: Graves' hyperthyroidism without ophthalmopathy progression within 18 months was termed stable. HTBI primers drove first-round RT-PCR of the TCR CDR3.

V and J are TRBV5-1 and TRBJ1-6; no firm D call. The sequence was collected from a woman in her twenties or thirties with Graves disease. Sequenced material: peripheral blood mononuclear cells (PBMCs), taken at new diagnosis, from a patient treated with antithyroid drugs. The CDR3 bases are TGCGCCAGCAGCTTGCAGGAGGAGAGTACACCCCTCCACTTT. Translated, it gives CASSLQEESTPLHF. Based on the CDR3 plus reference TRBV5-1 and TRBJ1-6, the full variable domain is KAGVTQTPRYLIKTRGQQVTLSCSPISGHRSVSWYQQTPGQGLQFLFEYFSETQRNKGNFPGRFSGRQFSNSRSEMNVSTLELGDSALYLCASSLQEESTPLHFGNGTRLTVT.